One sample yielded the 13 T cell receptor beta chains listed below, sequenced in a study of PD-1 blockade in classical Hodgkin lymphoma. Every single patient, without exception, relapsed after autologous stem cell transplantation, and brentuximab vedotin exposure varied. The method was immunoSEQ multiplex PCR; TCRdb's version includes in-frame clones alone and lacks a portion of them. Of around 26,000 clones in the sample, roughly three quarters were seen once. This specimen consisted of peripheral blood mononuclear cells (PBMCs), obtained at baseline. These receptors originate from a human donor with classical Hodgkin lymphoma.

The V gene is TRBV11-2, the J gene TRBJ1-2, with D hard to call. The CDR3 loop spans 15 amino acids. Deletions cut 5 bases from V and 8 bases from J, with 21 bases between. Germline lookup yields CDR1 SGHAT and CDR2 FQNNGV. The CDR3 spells CASSQGRQESWGYTF. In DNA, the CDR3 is TGTGCCAGCAGCCAAGGCCGCCAGGAGTCTTGGGGCTACACCTTC.

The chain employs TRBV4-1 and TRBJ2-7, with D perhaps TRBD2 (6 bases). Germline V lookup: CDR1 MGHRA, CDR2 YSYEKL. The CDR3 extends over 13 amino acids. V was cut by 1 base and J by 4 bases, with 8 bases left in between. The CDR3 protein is CASSQVDYYEQYF. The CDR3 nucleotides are TGCGCCAGCAGCCAAGTGGACTATTACGAGCAGTACTTC.

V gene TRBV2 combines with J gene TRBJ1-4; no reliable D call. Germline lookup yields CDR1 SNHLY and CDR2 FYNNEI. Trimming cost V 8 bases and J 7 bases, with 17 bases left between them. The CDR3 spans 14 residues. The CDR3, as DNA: TGTGCCAGCGGGGTGGGTTTTGAGGCTGAAAAACTGTTTTTT. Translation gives CASGVGFEAEKLFF.

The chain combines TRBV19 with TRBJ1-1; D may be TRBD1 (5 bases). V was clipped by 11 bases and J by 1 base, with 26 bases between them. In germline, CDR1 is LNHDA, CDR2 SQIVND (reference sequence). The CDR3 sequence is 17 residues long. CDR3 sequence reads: CAAGYPGIDGGNTEAFF. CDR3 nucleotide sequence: TGTGCCGCTGGCTACCCAGGTATAGACGGGGGGAACACTGAAGCTTTCTTT.

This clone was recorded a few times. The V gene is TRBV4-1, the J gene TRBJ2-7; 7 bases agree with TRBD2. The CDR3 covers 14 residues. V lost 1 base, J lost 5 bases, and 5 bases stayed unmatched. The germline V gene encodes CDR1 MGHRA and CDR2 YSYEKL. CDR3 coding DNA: TGCGCCAGCAGCCAAGTCATCGGGGGGAACGAGCAGTACTTC. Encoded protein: CASSQVIGGNEQYF.

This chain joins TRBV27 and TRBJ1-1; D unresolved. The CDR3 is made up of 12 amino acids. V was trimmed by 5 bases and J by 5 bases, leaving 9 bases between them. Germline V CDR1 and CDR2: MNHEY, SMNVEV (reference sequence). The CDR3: CASSLSGTEAFF. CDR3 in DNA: TGTGCCAGCAGTCTTAGTGGGACTGAAGCTTTCTTT.

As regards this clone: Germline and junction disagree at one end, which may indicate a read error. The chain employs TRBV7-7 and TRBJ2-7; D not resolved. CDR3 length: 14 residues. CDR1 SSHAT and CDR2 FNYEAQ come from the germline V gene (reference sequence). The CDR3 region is CASSLSAESYEQYF. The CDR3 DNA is TGTGCTAGCAGCTTATCAGCAGAGTCCTACGAGCAGTACTTC.

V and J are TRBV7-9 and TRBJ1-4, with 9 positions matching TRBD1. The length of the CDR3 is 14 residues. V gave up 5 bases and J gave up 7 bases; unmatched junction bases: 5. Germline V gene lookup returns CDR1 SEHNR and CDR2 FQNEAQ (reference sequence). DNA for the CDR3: TGTGCCAGCAGCAGGGACAGGGCCCCTGAAAAACTGTTTTTT. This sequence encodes CASSRDRAPEKLFF.

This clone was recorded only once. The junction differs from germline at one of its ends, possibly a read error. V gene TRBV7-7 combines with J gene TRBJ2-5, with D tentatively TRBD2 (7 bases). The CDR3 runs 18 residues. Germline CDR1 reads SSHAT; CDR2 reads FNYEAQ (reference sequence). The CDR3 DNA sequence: TGTGCTAGCAGCTTACTGGAGGTGGGGGGGGCCGGTCAAGAGACCCAGTACTTC. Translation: CASSLLEVGGAGQETQYF.

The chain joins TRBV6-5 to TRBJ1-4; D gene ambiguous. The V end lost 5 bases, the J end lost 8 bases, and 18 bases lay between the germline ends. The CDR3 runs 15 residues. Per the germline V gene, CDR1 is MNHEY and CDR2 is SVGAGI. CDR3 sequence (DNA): TGTGCCAGCAGTCACCGGACCAACGGCGGGGAAAAACTGTTTTTT. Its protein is CASSHRTNGGEKLFF.

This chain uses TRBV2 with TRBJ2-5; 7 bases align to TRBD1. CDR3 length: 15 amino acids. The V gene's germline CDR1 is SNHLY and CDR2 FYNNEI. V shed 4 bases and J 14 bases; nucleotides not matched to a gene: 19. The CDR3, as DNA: TGTGCCAGCAGTGCTGGGGATGTTTTAAGGACAGGTCCCTACTTC. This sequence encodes CASSAGDVLRTGPYF.

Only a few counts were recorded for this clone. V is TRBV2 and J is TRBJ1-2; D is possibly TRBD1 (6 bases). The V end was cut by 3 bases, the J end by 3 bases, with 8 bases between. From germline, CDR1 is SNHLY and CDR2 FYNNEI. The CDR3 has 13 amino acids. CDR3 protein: CASSDRGHYGYTF. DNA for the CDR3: TGTGCCAGCAGTGACAGGGGTCACTATGGCTACACCTTC.

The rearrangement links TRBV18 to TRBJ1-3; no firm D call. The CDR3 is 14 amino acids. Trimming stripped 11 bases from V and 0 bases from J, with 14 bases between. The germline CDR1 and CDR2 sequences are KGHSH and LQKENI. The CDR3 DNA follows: TGTGCCTCCGCTCCGGGCCCCTCTGGAAACACCATATATTTT. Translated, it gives CASAPGPSGNTIYF.